A single sample is the source of the 21 T cell receptor beta chains below, sequenced in a study of T cells in Graves' hyperthyroidism and ophthalmopathy. Researchers took RNA transcripts and amplified the TCR beta CDR3 regions from them. The TCR CDR3 first-round RT-PCR relied on the HTBI primer set. Via MiXCR, TCRdb re-called the multiplex PCR reads, giving one row per CDR3 protein. The table includes nearly 750,000 distinct CDR3 sequences, just over 35% detected once. The sequencing input was blood. Source of these receptors: a woman aged 40-49 years with Graves' hyperthyroidism.

Notes on this clonotype: The junction does not match germline at one end; this may be a read error. The chain recombines TRBV24-1 with TRBJ2-7, with 9 bases that match TRBD1. The CDR3 contains 18 residues. Germline V gene sequence: CDR1 KGHDR, CDR2 SFDVKD. This chain's CDR3 is CASSEFSIMGQGSYEQYF. CDR3 in DNA: TGTGCCAGCAGTGAATTTAGTATTATGGGACAGGGCTCCTACGAGCAGTACTTC.

At least ten counts were recorded for this clonotype. This chain links TRBV12-3 or TRBV12-4 with TRBJ2-5, with 7 bases aligning to TRBD1. CDR3 length equals 13 residues. J was trimmed by 4 bases and V by 6 bases; bases with no gene match: 5. In DNA, the CDR3 is TGTGCCAGCAGGTCGACAGGGTTAGAGACCCAGTACTTC. This gives the protein CASRSTGLETQYF.

V usage is TRBV3-1 and J usage is TRBJ1-2, with D unclear. Trimming removed 4 bases at V and 8 bases at J, with 14 bases between. CDR3 length: 13 amino acids. CDR1 is LGHDT and CDR2 is YNNKEL in the germline V gene (reference sequence). CDR3 loop: CASSPPHTPGYTF. The DNA for the CDR3 is TGTGCCAGCAGCCCACCCCATACGCCCGGCTACACCTTC.

The chain joins TRBV7-9 to TRBJ2-2, with D possibly matching TRBD1 (6 bases). Per the germline V gene, CDR1 is SEHNR and CDR2 is FQNEAQ (reference sequence). The length of the CDR3 is 16 residues. V lost 5 bases and J lost 1, with 14 bases in between. DNA for the CDR3: TGTGCCAGCAGCCCCCCGGGACAAGAGAACACCGGGGAGCTGTTTTTT. The encoded protein is CASSPPGQENTGELFF.

This clonotype was detected ten times or more. The chain employs TRBV7-6 and TRBJ1-3; TRBD1 matches 9 bases. Germline V gene lookup returns CDR1 SGHVS and CDR2 FNYEAQ. Trimming at V came to 6 bases and at J to 4 bases, leaving 13 bases not matched to a gene. The CDR3 contains 17 residues. CDR3 region: CASSRQPGTGNGNTIYF. DNA of the CDR3: TGTGCCAGCAGTCGACAACCCGGGACAGGGAACGGAAACACCATATATTTT.

The chain is built from TRBV14 and TRBJ1-1; 7 bases agree with TRBD1. This CDR3 is built from 12 residues. The V and J ends lost 3 bases and 8 bases, in that order; junction bases with no gene match: 3. Germline assignment: CDR1 SGHDN and CDR2 FVKESK. As DNA, the CDR3 is TGTGCCAGCAGCCAGTACAGGGGAGAAGCTTTCTTT. It codes for CASSQYRGEAFF.

There are a few counts of this clonotype. The J gene is TRBJ2-7, the V gene TRBV19; 9 bases fit TRBD1. Germline CDR1 and CDR2: LNHDA and SQIVND (reference sequence). This CDR3 contains 15 residues. J gave up 7 bases and V 5 bases, and 12 bases lay outside the gene matches. This CDR3 reads CASSEQGAQGVEQYF. The CDR3, as DNA: TGTGCCAGTAGTGAACAGGGGGCCCAAGGGGTGGAGCAGTACTTC. The whole variable domain, filled in from reference TRBV19 and TRBJ2-7, reads DGGITQSPKYLFRKEGQNVTLSCEQNLNHDAMYWYRQDPGQGLRLIYYSQIVNDFQKGDIAEGYSVSREKKESFPLTVTSAQKNPTAFYLCASSEQGAQGVEQYFGPGTRLTVT.

In its sample, this clonotype was seen a few times. The rearrangement links TRBV6-2 or TRBV6-3 to TRBJ2-2; unclear D gene. Germline V gene sequence: CDR1 MNHEY, CDR2 SVGEGT. The CDR3 is 14 residues long. The V gene lost 7 bases and the J gene lost 4 bases, with 13 bases spanning the gap. The CDR3 nucleotides read TGTGCCAGCACCGACCAGAGGCCCACCGGGGAGCTGTTTTTT. As protein: CASTDQRPTGELFF.

To note about this clonotype: This sequence may be a read error, since a much larger clone differs from it by one base. This chain connects TRBV7-3 to TRBJ1-1; D is unresolved. This CDR3 region has 16 residues. The germline V gene has CDR1 SGHTA and CDR2 FQGTGA. The V gene lost 2 bases and the J gene lost 3 bases, with 16 bases spanning the gap. The CDR3 DNA is TGTGCCAGCAGCTTAGTATCTGACACTCCGTACACTGAAGCTTTCTTT. Its protein is CASSLVSDTPYTEAFF.

The V call is TRBV6-1, the J call TRBJ2-2, with 8 positions matching TRBD1. Germline V lookup: CDR1 MNHNS, CDR2 SASEGT. The V gene end was trimmed by 8 bases and the J gene end by 7 bases; junction bases not matched to a gene: 3. The CDR3 consists of 12 residues. The CDR3 DNA follows: TGTGCCAGCCTGGACAGGGACGGGGAGCTGTTTTTT. Its translation: CASLDRDGELFF.

The chain employs TRBV19 and TRBJ1-1; tentatively, D is TRBD1 (5 bases). V gave up 3 bases and J gave up 8 bases, with 16 bases separating them. This CDR3 comprises 14 residues. CDR1 is LNHDA and CDR2 is SQIVND in the germline V gene (reference sequence). This CDR3 reads CASSIGPVGREAFF. CDR3 bases: TGTGCCAGTAGTATTGGACCGGTGGGGCGAGAAGCTTTCTTT.

The rearrangement links TRBV20-1 to TRBJ2-1; TRBD2 aligns across 16 bases. The trim removed 5 bases at V and 0 bases at J, leaving 10 bases unmatched. The CDR3 consists of 19 residues. CDR1 and CDR2 from the germline V gene are DFQATT and SNEGSKA (reference sequence). The CDR3 loop reads CSAPPGLAGGVSSYNEQFF. The CDR3 nucleotides are TGCAGTGCTCCTCCGGGACTAGCGGGGGGGGTGAGCTCCTACAATGAGCAGTTCTTC.

The CDR3 loop is CASSPTNFGGAGETQYF. In DNA, the CDR3 is TGTGCCAGCAGCCCGACAAACTTCGGCGGGGCTGGGGAGACCCAGTACTTC. This chain connects TRBV7-8 to TRBJ2-5; a weak D match, TRBD2 (6 bases). The V end was cut by 5 bases, the J end by 5 bases, with 24 bases between. The CDR3 totals 17 residues. Per germline, CDR1 SGHVS and CDR2 FQNEAQ.

This clonotype was detected many times. The chain recombines TRBV10-3 with TRBJ2-2; tentatively, D is TRBD1 (5 bases). V lost 6 bases and J lost 3, with 8 bases in between. The CDR3 runs to 13 residues. Germline-derived CDR1 and CDR2 are ENHRY and SYGVKD. The CDR3 loop is CAIRTVHTGELFF. CDR3 in DNA: TGTGCCATCAGGACAGTTCACACCGGGGAGCTGTTTTTT.

In nucleotides, the CDR3 is TGTGCCAGCAGCTTGGGGGTACAGGCCACCATGGAAAAACTGTTTTTT. Amino acids: CASSLGVQATMEKLFF. The chain recombines TRBV5-8 with TRBJ1-4, with D perhaps TRBD1 (5 bases). Looked up from germline, CDR1 is SGHTS and CDR2 is YDEGEE. The V end was cut by 0 bases, the J end by 8 bases, with 17 bases between. This CDR3 spans 16 amino acids.

The chain has TRBV18 and TRBJ1-1; D is perhaps TRBD1 (5 bases). Trimming took off 0 bases at V and 7 bases at J, with 12 bases between the two ends. Germline lookup yields CDR1 KGHSH and CDR2 LQKENI. This CDR3 is built from 14 residues. CDR3 coding DNA: TGTGCCAGCTCACCACCGGGGGTTAGGGGTGAAGCTTTCTTT. Translated: CASSPPGVRGEAFF.

This clonotype was seen just once. A read error is possible here, since a much larger clone lies one base away. The chain links TRBV12-3 or TRBV12-4 to TRBJ2-7, with TRBD1 matching over 9 bases. Trimming cost V 5 bases and J 6 bases; bases outside gene matches: 11. The CDR3 totals 15 residues. This CDR3 is CASSPPGGQGREQYF. CDR3 nucleotide sequence: TGTGCCAGCAGTCCACCGGGGGGACAGGGACGCGAGCAGTACTTC.

At least ten counts were recorded for this clonotype. V and J are TRBV25-1 and TRBJ2-5; D gene unclear. Per germline, CDR1 MGHDK and CDR2 SYGVNS. Trimming took off 4 bases at V and 3 bases at J, with 6 bases between the two ends. The length of the CDR3 is 12 residues. The CDR3 reads CASSASKETQYF. The CDR3 nucleotides read TGTGCCAGCAGTGCGTCCAAAGAGACCCAGTACTTC.

This clonotype was counted a few times. The V gene is TRBV6-6, the J gene TRBJ2-2; unclear D gene. The CDR3 is 14 amino acids. V dropped 3 bases and J dropped 3 bases, with 8 bases sitting between them. Per germline, CDR1 MNHNY and CDR2 SVGAGI (reference sequence). The CDR3 nucleotides are TGTGCCAGCAGTTATACCTGGGACACCGGGGAGCTGTTTTTT. As protein: CASSYTWDTGELFF.

This clonotype was observed many times. This rearrangement joins TRBV7-2 to TRBJ2-7; D not resolved. The CDR3 has 12 amino acids. With 5 bases removed from V and 9 bases from J, the gap between germline ends came to 14 bases. Germline CDR1 reads SGHTA; CDR2 reads FQGNSA. CDR3 residues: CASSPTMVGQYF. In nucleotides, the CDR3 is TGTGCCAGCAGCCCCACAATGGTTGGGCAGTACTTC.

This clonotype was counted many times. This chain connects TRBV29-1 to TRBJ2-7; D is unresolved. This CDR3 is built from 13 residues. Germline-derived CDR1 and CDR2 are SQVTM and ANQGSEA. Trimming left V 7 bases short and J 3 bases short, with 16 bases between. The CDR3 coding sequence is TGCAGCGCCGGTCCATTCTCCAACTACGAGCAGTACTTC. Translating it yields CSAGPFSNYEQYF.